These T cell receptor beta chains were read from a single sample in a study of blood T cell repertoires in COVID-19. Profiling relied on immunoSEQ multiplex PCR, and the TCRdb table lists in-frame clones only, not all of them. In the table there are over 25,000 clones, roughly 84% of which are singletons. Input material: peripheral blood. Every receptor here comes from a human donor in a cohort sampled during active COVID-19. Each CDR3 is given with its conserved first and last residue. The D gene is left open where the match is weak. A row's size may be missing; if present it is once, few, many or a size class.

d_call: TRBD1; j_call: TRBJ1-5; clone_size: -; v_call: TRBV19; cdr3_nt: TGTGCCACTAGACAGGGACAAGCGGGCAATCAGCCCCAGCATTTT; cdr3_aa: CATRQGQAGNQPQHF
d_call: -; j_call: TRBJ2-2; clone_size: -; v_call: TRBV7-2; cdr3_nt: TGTGCCAGCAGCTTAGTAGGGGGGAACACCGGGGAGCTGTTTTTT; cdr3_aa: CASSLVGGNTGELFF
d_call: TRBD1; j_call: TRBJ1-5; clone_size: -; v_call: TRBV6-9; cdr3_nt: TGTGCCAGCAGTTCACAGGGGGGGGAGACTCTCTTAGGCAATCAGCCCCAGCATTTT; cdr3_aa: CASSSQGGETLLGNQPQHF
d_call: TRBD1; j_call: TRBJ2-7; clone_size: -; v_call: TRBV6-1; cdr3_nt: TGTGCCAGCAGTCGGGACAGGGGGGGCTTTAGCGAGCAGTACTTC; cdr3_aa: CASSRDRGGFSEQYF
d_call: -; j_call: TRBJ2-7; clone_size: few; v_call: TRBV10-1; cdr3_nt: TGCGCCAGCAGTGTTGGGGGACATTACGCCGAGCAGTACTTC; cdr3_aa: CASSVGGHYAEQYF
d_call: -; j_call: TRBJ2-5; clone_size: -; v_call: TRBV2; cdr3_nt: TGTGCCAGCAGTGAAGCGCCCAGGGGCCAGACCCAGTACTTC; cdr3_aa: CASSEAPRGQTQYF
d_call: -; j_call: TRBJ2-5; clone_size: -; v_call: TRBV27; cdr3_nt: TGTGCCAGCAGTTTATCTTTAGGGGTACAAGAGACCCAGTACTTC; cdr3_aa: CASSLSLGVQETQYF
d_call: -; j_call: TRBJ1-4; clone_size: -; v_call: TRBV5-8; cdr3_nt: TGTGCCAGCAGCCCACCGGGGGTAGGAGAAAAACTGTTTTTT; cdr3_aa: CASSPPGVGEKLFF
d_call: -; j_call: TRBJ1-2; clone_size: many; v_call: TRBV3-1/TRBV3-2; cdr3_nt: TGTGCCAGCAGCCCCTCGGAGGCTCCTATCCAAAACTATGGCTACACCTTC; cdr3_aa: CASSPSEAPIQNYGYTF
d_call: TRBD1; j_call: TRBJ2-3; clone_size: -; v_call: TRBV5-1; cdr3_nt: TGCGCCAGCAGCCCGGACAGGGTTACAGATACGCAGTATTTT; cdr3_aa: CASSPDRVTDTQYF
d_call: TRBD2; j_call: TRBJ2-5; clone_size: -; v_call: TRBV7-2; cdr3_nt: TGTGCCAGCAGCTCCATGGTTAGCGGGGGGGCCCAGTACTTC; cdr3_aa: CASSSMVSGGAQYF
d_call: TRBD1; j_call: TRBJ1-1; clone_size: -; v_call: TRBV5-6; cdr3_nt: TGTGCCAGCAGCTACCGGACAGGGGGGGAAGCTTTCTTT; cdr3_aa: CASSYRTGGEAFF
d_call: TRBD2; j_call: TRBJ2-1; clone_size: -; v_call: TRBV3-1/TRBV3-2; cdr3_nt: TGTGCCAGCAGCCTTGGACTAGCGGGGGGGAGGGTGGCGCAGTTCTTC; cdr3_aa: CASSLGLAGGRVAQFF
d_call: -; j_call: TRBJ2-7; clone_size: -; v_call: TRBV2; cdr3_nt: TGTGCCAGCAGTGCCTCAGGGCACGAGCAGTACTTC; cdr3_aa: CASSASGHEQYF
d_call: TRBD1; j_call: TRBJ2-7; clone_size: few; v_call: TRBV5-1; cdr3_nt: TGCGCCAGCAGCAGGAATGGACAGGGTAGGACGTACGAGCAGTACTTC; cdr3_aa: CASSRNGQGRTYEQYF
d_call: -; j_call: TRBJ2-5; clone_size: -; v_call: TRBV14; cdr3_nt: TGTGCCAGCAGCCAAGGACAGATGACCCAAGAGACCCAGTACTTC; cdr3_aa: CASSQGQMTQETQYF
d_call: -; j_call: TRBJ2-4; clone_size: -; v_call: TRBV18; cdr3_nt: TGTGCCAGCTCACCAAAAGCGGACCTAGCCAAAAACATTCAGTACTTC; cdr3_aa: CASSPKADLAKNIQYF
d_call: TRBD1; j_call: TRBJ1-5; clone_size: -; v_call: TRBV7-9; cdr3_nt: TGTGCCAGCAGCCCCTGGGACAGGGGCGGAAATCAGCCCCAGCATTTT; cdr3_aa: CASSPWDRGGNQPQHF
d_call: -; j_call: TRBJ1-2; clone_size: -; v_call: TRBV28; cdr3_nt: TGTGCCAGCACTCCTGGGGGGAGGGCTAACTATGGCTACACCTTC; cdr3_aa: CASTPGGRANYGYTF
d_call: -; j_call: TRBJ1-1; clone_size: -; v_call: TRBV7-2; cdr3_nt: TGTGCCAGCAGCTTAGGTCCCAGGGGCACTGAAGCTTTCTTT; cdr3_aa: CASSLGPRGTEAFF
d_call: -; j_call: TRBJ1-5; clone_size: -; v_call: TRBV5-8; cdr3_nt: TGTGCCAGCAGCTTTAGTCAGGGGAATCAGCCCCAGCATTTT; cdr3_aa: CASSFSQGNQPQHF
d_call: -; j_call: TRBJ2-5; clone_size: -; v_call: TRBV6-5; cdr3_nt: TGTGCCAGCAGTAGGACACGGACGGAGACCCAGTACTTC; cdr3_aa: CASSRTRTETQYF
d_call: TRBD1; j_call: TRBJ2-7; clone_size: -; v_call: TRBV6-5; cdr3_nt: TGTGCCACCGACAGGGCCTACGAGCAGTACTTC; cdr3_aa: CATDRAYEQYF
d_call: -; j_call: TRBJ2-4; clone_size: -; v_call: TRBV10-3; cdr3_nt: TGTGCCATCAGCCAGGGTCAGGACATTCAGTACTTC; cdr3_aa: CAISQGQDIQYF
d_call: -; j_call: TRBJ1-1; clone_size: -; v_call: TRBV7-9; cdr3_nt: TGTGCCAGCAGCTTAGCGCCCGGACTTAGAGAAGCTTTCTTT; cdr3_aa: CASSLAPGLREAFF
d_call: -; j_call: TRBJ1-2; clone_size: -; v_call: TRBV6-2/TRBV6-3; cdr3_nt: TGTGCCAGCAGTTACTTCGGGGGGAACTATGGCTACACCTTC; cdr3_aa: CASSYFGGNYGYTF
d_call: -; j_call: TRBJ2-7; clone_size: -; v_call: TRBV5-1; cdr3_nt: TGCGCCAGCAACCGCGAAGGGACTTCCGAGCAGTACTTC; cdr3_aa: CASNREGTSEQYF
d_call: TRBD1; j_call: TRBJ1-1; clone_size: -; v_call: TRBV19; cdr3_nt: TGTGCCAGTAGTATGCCAAGAACGGGACAGGGTGGCACTGAAGCTTTCTTT; cdr3_aa: CASSMPRTGQGGTEAFF
d_call: -; j_call: TRBJ1-1; clone_size: -; v_call: TRBV6-4; cdr3_nt: TGTGCCAGCAGCGGAGGGTGGGGGAACACTGAAGCTTTCTTT; cdr3_aa: CASSGGWGNTEAFF
d_call: TRBD2; j_call: TRBJ2-7; clone_size: -; v_call: TRBV7-2; cdr3_nt: TGTGCCAGCAGCTTATTGCGGGGGGATTACGAGCAGTACTTC; cdr3_aa: CASSLLRGDYEQYF
d_call: TRBD1; j_call: TRBJ2-7; clone_size: -; v_call: TRBV6-5; cdr3_nt: TGTGCCAGCCGAACGGGACAGAGGCCATACGAGCAGTACTTC; cdr3_aa: CASRTGQRPYEQYF
d_call: -; j_call: TRBJ2-1; clone_size: -; v_call: TRBV7-7; cdr3_nt: TGTGCTAGCAGCCCTATGGATCGCCTAGTTGGCTCCTACAATGAGCAGTTCTTC; cdr3_aa: CASSPMDRLVGSYNEQFF
d_call: -; j_call: TRBJ1-3; clone_size: -; v_call: TRBV2; cdr3_nt: TGTGCCAGCAGTGAAGGGGGGCCCGGAAACACCATATATTTT; cdr3_aa: CASSEGGPGNTIYF
d_call: -; j_call: TRBJ1-6; clone_size: few; v_call: TRBV12-3/TRBV12-4; cdr3_nt: TGTGCCAGCAGTTTAGCGCGGTCACCCCTCCACTTT; cdr3_aa: CASSLARSPLHF
d_call: -; j_call: TRBJ2-6; clone_size: -; v_call: TRBV7-9; cdr3_nt: TGTGCCAGCAGCTTATTCGGGGTCTCTGGGGCCAACGTCCTGACTTTC; cdr3_aa: CASSLFGVSGANVLTF
d_call: TRBD1; j_call: TRBJ2-5; clone_size: -; v_call: TRBV6-5; cdr3_nt: TGTGCCAGCAGTTACTCGACAGGGGGAAGAGGGGAGACCCAGTACTTC; cdr3_aa: CASSYSTGGRGETQYF
d_call: -; j_call: TRBJ1-1; clone_size: -; v_call: TRBV10-3; cdr3_nt: TGTGCCATCAGTACCAGGGATAACACTGAAGCTTTCTTT; cdr3_aa: CAISTRDNTEAFF
d_call: -; j_call: TRBJ2-3; clone_size: -; v_call: TRBV5-1; cdr3_nt: TGCGCCAGCAGCGGGGGACATCAAGATACGCAGTATTTT; cdr3_aa: CASSGGHQDTQYF
d_call: -; j_call: TRBJ1-3; clone_size: -; v_call: TRBV6-5; cdr3_nt: TGTGCCAGCAGTTTAACTTTTTCCTCTGGAAACACCATATATTTT; cdr3_aa: CASSLTFSSGNTIYF
d_call: -; j_call: TRBJ2-1; clone_size: -; v_call: TRBV5-8; cdr3_nt: TGTGCCAGCAGCTTTCGAGGGTACAATGAGCAGTTCTTC; cdr3_aa: CASSFRGYNEQFF
d_call: TRBD1; j_call: TRBJ1-4; clone_size: -; v_call: TRBV14; cdr3_nt: TGTGCCAGCAGCAGAACAGGGGAGGCTAATGAAAAACTGTTTTTT; cdr3_aa: CASSRTGEANEKLFF
d_call: -; j_call: TRBJ2-3; clone_size: -; v_call: TRBV6-5; cdr3_nt: TGTGCCAGCAGTTTACAGAAAAGAACAGATACGCAGTATTTT; cdr3_aa: CASSLQKRTDTQYF
d_call: TRBD1; j_call: TRBJ2-3; clone_size: -; v_call: TRBV28; cdr3_nt: TGTGCCAGCAGTCCGCTGACAGGGCACACAGATACGCAGTATTTT; cdr3_aa: CASSPLTGHTDTQYF
d_call: TRBD1; j_call: TRBJ2-5; clone_size: -; v_call: TRBV7-2; cdr3_nt: TGTGCCAGCAGCTTGGTAGGGGGCGCGGGCCAAGAGACCCAGTACTTC; cdr3_aa: CASSLVGGAGQETQYF
d_call: -; j_call: TRBJ1-1; clone_size: -; v_call: TRBV30; cdr3_nt: TGTGCCTGGACTAGAACACAAGATGAAGCTTTCTTT; cdr3_aa: CAWTRTQDEAFF
d_call: TRBD1; j_call: TRBJ2-5; clone_size: -; v_call: TRBV18; cdr3_nt: TGTGCCAGCTCAATCGGGACAGAAGAGACCCAGTACTTC; cdr3_aa: CASSIGTEETQYF
d_call: -; j_call: TRBJ2-5; clone_size: -; v_call: TRBV11-3; cdr3_nt: TGTGCCAGCAGCTTATCGGGGGAAGAGACCCAGTACTTC; cdr3_aa: CASSLSGEETQYF
d_call: TRBD1; j_call: TRBJ1-3; clone_size: -; v_call: TRBV18; cdr3_nt: TGTGCCAGCTCACCGGGGACAGGGGCTGGAAACACCATATATTTT; cdr3_aa: CASSPGTGAGNTIYF
d_call: -; j_call: TRBJ1-6; clone_size: -; v_call: TRBV27; cdr3_nt: TGTGCCAGCAGACCAAAACAGAGTTGGTCCTATAATTCACCCCTCCACTTT; cdr3_aa: CASRPKQSWSYNSPLHF
d_call: TRBD1; j_call: TRBJ2-7; clone_size: -; v_call: TRBV18; cdr3_nt: TGTGCCAGCTCACCGCAGGGACAGGTCGGCTACGAGCAGTACTTC; cdr3_aa: CASSPQGQVGYEQYF
d_call: -; j_call: TRBJ1-1; clone_size: once; v_call: TRBV4-2; cdr3_nt: TGTGCCAGCAGCCAAGTCGGGGGGTTCACTGAAGCTTTCTTT; cdr3_aa: CASSQVGGFTEAFF
d_call: -; j_call: TRBJ2-3; clone_size: -; v_call: TRBV3-1/TRBV3-2; cdr3_nt: TGTGCCAGCAGCCAAGATTCCAAACCCCCCCCCGACTGGATGACAGATACGCAGTATTTT; cdr3_aa: CASSQDSKPPPDWMTDTQYF
d_call: -; j_call: TRBJ1-5; clone_size: -; v_call: TRBV3-1/TRBV3-2; cdr3_nt: TGTGCCAGCAGCCAAGATTTATCGTTCAATCAGCCCCAGCATTTT; cdr3_aa: CASSQDLSFNQPQHF
d_call: -; j_call: TRBJ2-2; clone_size: once; v_call: TRBV12-3/TRBV12-4; cdr3_nt: TGTGCCAGCAGCCTCCCCGGGGAGCTGTTTTTT; cdr3_aa: CASSLPGELFF
d_call: -; j_call: TRBJ1-5; clone_size: -; v_call: TRBV19; cdr3_nt: TGTGCCAGTAGTATGATGGGCGATCAGCCCCAGCATTTT; cdr3_aa: CASSMMGDQPQHF
d_call: -; j_call: TRBJ1-1; clone_size: -; v_call: TRBV1; cdr3_nt: TGCACCAGCAGCCAACCCCAGGGGGCCACTGAAGCTTTCTTT; cdr3_aa: CTSSQPQGATEAFF
d_call: TRBD1; j_call: TRBJ2-5; clone_size: -; v_call: TRBV7-9; cdr3_nt: TGTGCCAGCAGTATAGGGGGCTCGGGAGAGACCCAGTACTTC; cdr3_aa: CASSIGGSGETQYF
d_call: -; j_call: TRBJ1-5; clone_size: few; v_call: TRBV6-5; cdr3_nt: TGTGCCAGCATGCAACGGCAGGGGCGGCAGCCCCAGCATTTT; cdr3_aa: CASMQRQGRQPQHF
d_call: -; j_call: TRBJ1-2; clone_size: -; v_call: TRBV7-2; cdr3_nt: TGTGCCAGCAGCCCGGGGAACGGTGCCTATGGCTACACCTTC; cdr3_aa: CASSPGNGAYGYTF
d_call: -; j_call: TRBJ2-2; clone_size: once; v_call: TRBV7-9; cdr3_nt: TGTGCCAGCAGCGTAACTAGCTCCACCGGGGAGCTGTTTTTT; cdr3_aa: CASSVTSSTGELFF